This TCR beta chain appears in the sequencing data of a study of T cells after posttransplantation cyclophosphamide. Comments on this clone: What it binds is unknown.

Whole-study findings and limits: TRB clonality was highly associated with recipient CMV seropositivity and reactivation. Donor-recipient repertoire similarity was low at 1-2 months, rising over year one. TRB overlap between skin or GI tissue T cells and blood was limited.

Germline CDR1 is LGHNA and CDR2 is YSLEER. This CDR3 has 17 amino acids. With 0 bases clipped from V and 4 bases from J, the junction kept 6 bases outside the gene matches. The related graft donor's blood sample was taken on the day of bone marrow donation. Sequencing used immunoSEQ multiplex PCR; TCRdb keeps in-frame clones, though not all of them. The data show roughly 18,000 clones, approximately 87% seen once. The chain uses TRBV4-3 and TRBJ2-5; 12 bases map to TRBD1. This clonotype was sampled from a man aged 30-40 years in good health and a related stem cell transplant donor. The sample taken for sequencing was memory CD4+ T cells sorted from blood. CDR3 protein: CASSQDGTGGAGETQYF. CDR3 in DNA: TGCGCCAGCAGCCAAGATGGGACAGGGGGCGCGGGAGAGACCCAGTACTTC.